These T cell receptor beta chains were read from a single sample in a study of blood T cells in healthy people across ages. Each CDR3 protein gets one entry after TCRdb re-called the 5' RACE reads with MiXCR. The data hold hundreds of thousands of distinct CDR3 sequences, with about 54% observed a single time. The sequenced sample was blood. The receptors were gathered from a man aged 55 to 70 in good health. The CDR3 runs from the conserved cysteine through the conserved F or W. Each record gives: D gene, clone size, V gene, J gene, CDR3 DNA, CDR3 protein. A D gene is named only where the DNA matches it firmly. Where a row states a size, it is once, few, many or the class of an expanded clone; other rows omit it.

>.|many|TRBV7-2|TRBJ2-7
TGTGCCAGCACCCTGAGGTGGGCCTACGAGCAGTACTTC
CASTLRWAYEQYF
>TRBD1|.|TRBV7-9|TRBJ2-4
TGTGCCAGCAGCCCGGACAGGGTCAACATTCAGTACTTC
CASSPDRVNIQYF
>TRBD1|.|TRBV6-6|TRBJ2-4
TGTGCCAGCAGGTCAGGGGGAAACATTCAGTACTTC
CASRSGGNIQYF
>.|.|TRBV20-1|TRBJ2-5
TGCAGTGCTAGACAGGGACTTGACCCACGGACCCAGTACTTC
CSARQGLDPRTQYF
>TRBD1|.|TRBV7-9|TRBJ1-6
TGTGCCAGCAGCCGACAGGGGGAGAACTCACCCCTCCACTTT
CASSRQGENSPLHF
>.|few|TRBV2|TRBJ2-7
TGTGCCAGCAGTGAAGCCGGGGGACTTACCTACGAGCAGTACTTC
CASSEAGGLTYEQYF
>TRBD1|.|TRBV29-1|TRBJ2-1
TGCAGCGTTGACCTGACAGGGGCCAGGGGGCAGTTCTTC
CSVDLTGARGQFF
>.|few|TRBV12-3/TRBV12-4|TRBJ2-3
TGTGCCAGCAGCGAGATGGGAGCAGATACGCAGTATTTT
CASSEMGADTQYF
>.|few|TRBV3-1|TRBJ2-3
TGTGCCAGCAGCCAAGACCGGAGAAGAAATACGCAGTATTTT
CASSQDRRRNTQYF
>TRBD2|.|TRBV6-5|TRBJ2-5
TGTGCCAGCCAGGCTAGCGGACCGGTGACCCAGTACTTC
CASQASGPVTQYF
>.|few|TRBV4-1|TRBJ1-2
TGCGCCAGCAGCCAAATTAACTATGGCTACACCTTC
CASSQINYGYTF
>.|.|TRBV7-2|TRBJ1-6
TGTGCCAGCAGCTTAGACACCGAGTTGTTTAATTCACCCCTCCACTTT
CASSLDTELFNSPLHF
>.|once|TRBV25-1|TRBJ1-1
TGTGCCAGCAGTGATGCCCCCAGGACAGCTAACACTGAAGCTTTCTTT
CASSDAPRTANTEAFF
>TRBD1|.|TRBV5-1|TRBJ2-7
TGCGCCAGCAGCTTTAGTGGGACAGCCTACGAGCAGTACTTC
CASSFSGTAYEQYF
>.|.|TRBV6-5|TRBJ2-3
TGTGCCAGTAGTTACGGCAGGCCTAGCACAGATACGCAGTATTTT
CASSYGRPSTDTQYF
>.|.|TRBV7-9|TRBJ1-2
TGTGCCAGCAGCTTAGGCGGACAGCCTTATGGCTACACCTTC
CASSLGGQPYGYTF
>TRBD2|once|TRBV2|TRBJ2-7
TGTGCCAGCAGTGAAGCCCCCCTAGCGGGGGACATCTCCCTTCACTACGAGCAGTACTTC
CASSEAPLAGDISLHYEQYF
>TRBD1|few|TRBV18|TRBJ2-1
TGTGCCAGCTCACCCTCGACAGGGGACAATGAGCAGTTCTTC
CASSPSTGDNEQFF
>.|few|TRBV6-6|TRBJ2-5
TGTGCCAGCAGTTACTTACAGACCCCAGAGACCCAGTACTTC
CASSYLQTPETQYF
>.|.|TRBV18|TRBJ1-5
TGTGCCAGCTCACCAGGCAGGGCCGCCAATCAGCCCCAGCATTTT
CASSPGRAANQPQHF
>.|.|TRBV25-1|TRBJ1-4
TGTGCCAGCAGTGAGTTAAGTTGGGGTAATGAAAAACTGTTTTTT
CASSELSWGNEKLFF
>.|.|TRBV4-2|TRBJ2-3
TGTGCCAGCAGCCAAGCCCTGGGGGGCCTCAGCACAGATACGCAGTATTTT
CASSQALGGLSTDTQYF
>.|.|TRBV20-1|TRBJ2-7
TGCAGTGCTAGTCGGCAGGGGGGCCACGAGCAGTACTTC
CSASRQGGHEQYF
>.|.|TRBV10-1|TRBJ2-1
TGCGCCAGCAGTGGGACGGGTTCCAATGAGCAGTTCTTC
CASSGTGSNEQFF
>.|once|TRBV9|TRBJ2-7
TGTGCCAGCAGCGTAGGGGCGGATTGGACGGTGACCTACGAGCAGTACTTC
CASSVGADWTVTYEQYF
>.|.|TRBV20-1|TRBJ2-7
TGCAGTGCTATGACTAGAGGCGAGCAGTACTTC
CSAMTRGEQYF
>TRBD1|.|TRBV6-2/TRBV6-3|TRBJ2-7
TGTGCCAGCAGTCGACAGGGTGGATTCTACAATGAGCAGTACTTC
CASSRQGGFYNEQYF
>TRBD1|once|TRBV20-1|TRBJ2-1
TGCAGTGCTAGTGGGACAGGGGGCTTGAATGAGCAGTTCTTC
CSASGTGGLNEQFF
>.|.|TRBV2|TRBJ2-4
TGTGCCAGCAGGGGGGACCTAAAAAACATTCAGTACTTC
CASRGDLKNIQYF
>.|.|TRBV28|TRBJ1-1
TGTGCCAGCAGTTTAACCCAACAGGAAGCTTTCTTT
CASSLTQQEAFF
>TRBD2|.|TRBV5-1|TRBJ2-1
TGCGCCAGCAGCCACGGGACTAGCGGAGTTTACAATGAGCAGTTCTTC
CASSHGTSGVYNEQFF
>TRBD1|.|TRBV6-2/TRBV6-3|TRBJ1-5
TGTGCCAGCAGTTACGGGCCGGACAGGGGAACGAATCAGCCCCAGCATTTT
CASSYGPDRGTNQPQHF
>.|once|TRBV10-1|TRBJ2-1
TGCGCCAGCGGTGAATTCGCAGGGGTATACAATGAGCAGTTCTTC
CASGEFAGVYNEQFF
>TRBD2|.|TRBV29-1|TRBJ2-5
TGCAGCGTCCAGACTAGCCCCCAAGAGACCCAGTACTTC
CSVQTSPQETQYF
>.|few|TRBV20-1|TRBJ2-1
TGCAGTGCTAGAGTTGGGGGTTGGGCTGAGCAGTTCTTC
CSARVGGWAEQFF
>TRBD1|.|TRBV5-4|TRBJ2-7
TGTGCCAGCAGCCGGGGACAGGGAGACGAGCAGTACTTC
CASSRGQGDEQYF
>.|.|TRBV4-1|TRBJ1-4
TGCGCCAGCAGCCAAGGTCCTGGACGGAATGAAAAACTGTTTTTT
CASSQGPGRNEKLFF
>.|.|TRBV27|TRBJ2-7
TGTGCCAGCAGTTTAATCGGGCCCTACGAGCAGTACTTC
CASSLIGPYEQYF
>.|.|TRBV6-6|TRBJ2-5
TGTGCCAGCATGAGGGGGGAAGGAGAGACCCAGTACTTC
CASMRGEGETQYF